These 5 T cell receptor beta chains came from one sample sequenced in a study of T cells in Graves' hyperthyroidism and ophthalmopathy. Authors of the study amplified TCR beta CDR3 regions from RNA transcripts. TCR CDR3 regions were first amplified by RT-PCR with HTBI primers. MiXCR, run by TCRdb on the multiplex PCR reads, gives a single entry per CDR3 protein. The data contain more than 100,000 distinct CDR3 sequences, 47% of them singletons. The sample taken for sequencing was blood. These TCRs come from a man between 35 and 55 years old with Graves' hyperthyroidism.

The V gene is TRBV19, the J gene TRBJ1-6; 10 nucleotides line up with TRBD1. Germline assignment: CDR1 LNHDA and CDR2 SQIVND (reference sequence). V shed 5 bases, J shed 10 bases, and the junction held 8 bases outside the gene matches. The CDR3 is 15 amino acids. CDR3 protein: CASSPSGTGDSPLHF. Written as DNA, the CDR3 is TGTGCCAGTAGTCCCTCCGGGACAGGGGACTCACCCCTCCACTTT.

The rearrangement links TRBV9 to TRBJ2-2; 9 bases are shared with TRBD2. The CDR3 contains 17 residues. The germline V gene encodes CDR1 SGDLS and CDR2 YYNGEE. Trimming at V came to 4 bases and at J to 2 bases, leaving 9 bases not matched to a gene. CDR3 DNA: TGTGCCAGCAGCACGAAGCCAGCGGGAGGTAACACCGGGGAGCTGTTTTTT. Its translation: CASSTKPAGGNTGELFF.

For this clonotype: One end of the junction does not line up with germline, which may come from a read error. The chain is built from TRBV12-3 or TRBV12-4 and TRBJ1-2, with D possibly TRBD1 on 5 matching bases. The CDR3 contains 14 residues. Here the CDR3 DNA reads TGTGCCAGCACCCATGGTCGGGGAGTCCGGGGCTACGCCTTC. Its translation is CASTHGRGVRGYAF.

For this clonotype: It is likely a read error, because the conserved phenylalanine at the end of the CDR3 is missing. The chain carries TRBV28 and TRBJ1-1; D gene ambiguous. Germline values: CDR1 MDHEN, CDR2 SYDVKM. The CDR3 length is 13 residues. V gave up 2 bases and J gave up 5 bases, with 9 bases separating them. CDR3 region: CASSLLPGTEAFI. The DNA of the CDR3 is TGTGCCAGCAGTTTACTTCCCGGGACTGAAGCTTTCATT.

This clonotype occurred a few times. This chain joins TRBV18 and TRBJ2-5, with 11 bases identical to TRBD1. The germline gives CDR1 KGHSH, CDR2 LQKENI. The CDR3 is 16 amino acids. J lost 5 bases, V lost 2 bases, and 7 bases had no gene match. The CDR3 DNA reads TGTGCCAGCTCACCATTGGGACAGGGGGTTGTCGAGACCCAGTACTTC. It yields the protein CASSPLGQGVVETQYF.